Below, 6 T cell receptor beta chains from the same sample are listed, as sequenced in a study of CD8+CD57+ T cells in acquired aplastic anemia. Patients selected for sequencing had displayed CD8+CD57+ cell expansion by flow cytometry. Profiling that covered TCR beta VDJ and CDR3 relied on genomic DNA as its template. TCRdb reanalysed the reads using MiXCR and keeps one entry per CDR3 protein. The profile covers around 170,000 distinct CDR3 sequences, with 40% to 55% appearing a single time and about 9.5% taken by the ten largest. Material for sequencing was sorted CD4+, CD8+, or CD8+CD57+ T cells (not recorded which) from PBMCs. The receptors originated from a human donor with aplastic anemia.

Ten or more counts support this clonotype. V gene TRBV5-1 combines with J gene TRBJ1-1; tentatively, D is TRBD1 (6 bases). This CDR3 is built from 15 residues. V was pared by 1 base and J by 1 base, with 11 bases between. Germline V gene lookup returns CDR1 SGHRS and CDR2 YFSETQ. The CDR3 DNA reads as TGCGCCAGCAGCTTGCGGACAGCCGGGAACACTGAAGCTTTCTTT. As protein: CASSLRTAGNTEAFF.

This clonotype has ten or more counts. This chain links TRBV29-1 with TRBJ1-2; tentative D call: TRBD1 (5 bases). V lost 6 bases, J lost 6 bases, and 8 bases lay in between. The germline CDR1 and CDR2 sequences are SQVTM and ANQGSEA. The CDR3 is 10 amino acids. The chain's CDR3 is CSVGTDGYTF. For the CDR3, the DNA is TGCAGCGTAGGGACTGATGGCTACACCTTC. The full variable domain, rest sourced from reference TRBV29-1 and TRBJ1-2, is SAVISQKPSRDICQRGTSLTIQCQVDSQVTMMFWYRQQPGQSLTLIATANQGSEATYESGFVIDKFPISRPNLTFSTLTVSNMSPEDSSIYLCSVGTDGYTFGSGTRLTVV.

V and J are TRBV5-1 and TRBJ2-7; 7 bases map to TRBD1. With V trimmed by 2 bases and J by 5 bases, 7 bases remained unmatched. This CDR3 region has 14 residues. The germline CDR1 and CDR2 sequences are SGHRS and YFSETQ. The CDR3 protein is CASSFGTGVHEQYF. The DNA of the CDR3 is TGCGCCAGCAGCTTCGGTACAGGGGTACACGAGCAGTACTTC.

This clonotype was recorded a few times. Here the CDR3 reads CASSLGLSLYEQYF. The CDR3 coding sequence is TGTGCCAGCAGCTTAGGTCTCAGCCTCTACGAGCAGTACTTC. The V gene is TRBV11-2, the J gene TRBJ2-7; no clear D. Between the trimmed V and J ends, which lost 1 base and 3 bases, there was a span of 10 bases. Germline V CDR1 and CDR2: SGHAT, FQNNGV. The CDR3 consists of 14 residues.

This clonotype was found many times. The chain is built from TRBV20-1 and TRBJ2-7; D gene unclear. This CDR3 has 11 residues. Germline V CDR1 and CDR2: DFQATT, SNEGSKA (reference sequence). V was clipped by 3 bases and J by 3 bases, with 6 bases between them. The CDR3 spells CSARSGYEQYF. The CDR3 DNA follows: TGCAGTGCTAGGTCCGGCTACGAGCAGTACTTC.

This clonotype was detected many times. J is TRBJ1-3 and V is TRBV12-3 or TRBV12-4; 7 nucleotides align to TRBD1. The CDR3 covers 14 residues. Germline trimming cut 6 bases from V and 6 bases from J; bases unmatched to any gene: 8. The CDR3 here is CASSQPGTENTIYF. The CDR3 coding sequence is TGTGCCAGCAGCCAACCAGGGACAGAAAACACCATATATTTT.